Listed below are T cell receptor beta chains from one sample, sequenced in a study of T cell responses to AZD1222 COVID-19 vaccine. Produced via immunoSEQ multiplex PCR; TCRdb's table is partial and in-frame only. In the table there are fewer than 90,000 clones, 90% to 95% of which are singletons. This specimen was peripheral blood, taken 28 days after the second AZD1222 dose. Receptors were obtained from an adult who received the AZD1222 COVID-19 vaccine. CDR3s include the opening cysteine and the closing phenylalanine or tryptophan. A D gene is named only where the DNA matches it firmly. A row's size may be missing; if present it is once, few, many or a size class.

abundance: few
j_gene: TRBJ2-5
d_gene: .
v_gene: TRBV9
CDR3aa: CASSRRRTVQGETQYF
CDR3nt: TGTGCCAGCAGCCGACGGCGGACCGTCCAGGGGGAGACCCAGTACTTC

abundance: .
j_gene: TRBJ2-1
d_gene: TRBD2
v_gene: TRBV7-3
CDR3aa: CASSQQTGLAGAPIHEQFF
CDR3nt: TGTGCCAGCAGCCAGCAAACGGGACTAGCGGGAGCCCCGATACATGAGCAGTTCTTC

abundance: .
j_gene: TRBJ1-1
d_gene: .
v_gene: TRBV15
CDR3aa: CATSRAGAMNSEAFF
CDR3nt: TGTGCCACCAGCAGAGCGGGGGCCATGAACAGTGAAGCTTTCTTT

abundance: .
j_gene: TRBJ2-1
d_gene: .
v_gene: TRBV29-1
CDR3aa: CSVERVYRNEQFF
CDR3nt: TGCAGCGTTGAAAGAGTCTACCGAAATGAGCAGTTCTTC

abundance: once
j_gene: TRBJ1-5
d_gene: .
v_gene: TRBV4-2
CDR3aa: CASSHDGSQPQHF
CDR3nt: TGTGCCAGCAGCCATGACGGCAGTCAGCCCCAGCATTTT

abundance: once
j_gene: TRBJ2-5
d_gene: .
v_gene: TRBV20-1
CDR3aa: CSATAREAQYF
CDR3nt: TGCAGTGCTACCGCAAGGGAAGCCCAGTACTTC

abundance: .
j_gene: TRBJ2-7
d_gene: .
v_gene: TRBV7-6
CDR3aa: CASSSPPRGVGEQYF
CDR3nt: TGTGCCAGCAGCTCACCCCCAAGGGGAGTCGGCGAGCAGTACTTC

abundance: .
j_gene: TRBJ2-7
d_gene: TRBD1
v_gene: TRBV5-1
CDR3aa: CASSLRDRGAEQYF
CDR3nt: TGCGCCAGCAGCCTACGGGACAGGGGGGCCGAGCAGTACTTC

abundance: .
j_gene: TRBJ1-1
d_gene: .
v_gene: TRBV5-1
CDR3aa: CASSRDAMNTEAFF
CDR3nt: TGCGCCAGCAGCAGGGACGCTATGAACACTGAAGCTTTCTTT

abundance: .
j_gene: TRBJ2-7
d_gene: .
v_gene: TRBV10-3
CDR3aa: CAIADTYEQYF
CDR3nt: TGTGCCATAGCTGACACCTACGAGCAGTACTTC

abundance: once
j_gene: TRBJ2-1
d_gene: .
v_gene: TRBV12-1
CDR3aa: CASSFRGLHNEQFF
CDR3nt: TGTGCCAGCAGCTTTCGGGGGCTGCACAATGAGCAGTTCTTC

abundance: .
j_gene: TRBJ2-1
d_gene: .
v_gene: TRBV20-1
CDR3aa: CSASDPDEQFF
CDR3nt: TGCAGTGCGTCGGACCCAGATGAGCAGTTCTTC

abundance: once
j_gene: TRBJ1-2
d_gene: .
v_gene: TRBV29-1
CDR3aa: CSVPVQRGWGYGYTF
CDR3nt: TGCAGCGTTCCGGTTCAGAGGGGCTGGGGCTATGGCTACACCTTC

abundance: .
j_gene: TRBJ1-5
d_gene: TRBD1
v_gene: TRBV19
CDR3aa: CASSIGQGSNQPQHF
CDR3nt: TGTGCCAGTAGTATCGGACAGGGGAGCAATCAGCCCCAGCATTTT

abundance: .
j_gene: TRBJ2-7
d_gene: TRBD2
v_gene: TRBV18
CDR3aa: CASGGALAGAYEQYF
CDR3nt: TGTGCCAGTGGTGGTGCCCTAGCGGGGGCCTACGAGCAGTACTTC

abundance: .
j_gene: TRBJ1-5
d_gene: .
v_gene: TRBV7-9
CDR3aa: CASSLGGAGWDQPQHF
CDR3nt: TGTGCCAGCAGCCTTGGGGGAGCGGGATGGGATCAGCCCCAGCATTTT

abundance: .
j_gene: TRBJ1-1
d_gene: TRBD1
v_gene: TRBV2
CDR3aa: CASSRDRLNTEAFF
CDR3nt: TGTGCCAGCAGTAGGGACAGGTTAAACACTGAAGCTTTCTTT

abundance: .
j_gene: TRBJ2-7
d_gene: .
v_gene: TRBV7-2
CDR3aa: CASSLMRVSYEQYF
CDR3nt: TGTGCCAGCAGCTTAATGAGGGTTTCTTACGAGCAGTACTTC

abundance: few
j_gene: TRBJ1-3
d_gene: .
v_gene: TRBV19
CDR3aa: CASTLKGASGNTIYF
CDR3nt: TGTGCCAGTACTTTAAAAGGGGCAAGTGGAAACACCATATATTTT

abundance: .
j_gene: TRBJ2-7
d_gene: TRBD1
v_gene: TRBV5-4
CDR3aa: CASSFGTGGRYEQYF
CDR3nt: TGTGCCAGCAGCTTCGGGACAGGGGGCAGGTACGAGCAGTACTTC

abundance: .
j_gene: TRBJ1-1
d_gene: .
v_gene: TRBV2
CDR3aa: CASSLSYTGEAFF
CDR3nt: TGTGCCAGCAGCCTATCCTACACAGGGGAAGCTTTCTTT

abundance: .
j_gene: TRBJ2-3
d_gene: .
v_gene: TRBV28
CDR3aa: CASSLRGGPDTQYF
CDR3nt: TGTGCCAGCAGTTTAAGGGGCGGCCCAGATACGCAGTATTTT

abundance: few
j_gene: TRBJ1-1
d_gene: TRBD1
v_gene: TRBV2
CDR3aa: CASSKDRVNTEAFF
CDR3nt: TGTGCCAGCAGTAAAGACAGGGTTAACACTGAAGCTTTCTTT

abundance: .
j_gene: TRBJ1-6
d_gene: .
v_gene: TRBV6-5
CDR3aa: CASRPTGLENSPLHF
CDR3nt: TGTGCCAGCAGGCCAACAGGGTTGGAGAATTCACCCCTCCACTTT

abundance: .
j_gene: TRBJ2-1
d_gene: TRBD1
v_gene: TRBV6-7
CDR3aa: CASSYLEDRAEDEQFF
CDR3nt: TGTGCCAGCAGTTACCTGGAGGACAGGGCGGAGGATGAGCAGTTCTTC

abundance: .
j_gene: TRBJ1-6
d_gene: .
v_gene: TRBV5-3
CDR3aa: CARMLKDSPLHF
CDR3nt: TGTGCCAGAATGCTTAAGGATTCACCCCTCCACTTT

abundance: .
j_gene: TRBJ2-7
d_gene: .
v_gene: TRBV24-1
CDR3aa: CATSDKRALLPLEQYF
CDR3nt: TGTGCCACCAGTGATAAGCGGGCATTGCTCCCCCTCGAGCAGTACTTC

abundance: .
j_gene: TRBJ2-1
d_gene: .
v_gene: TRBV25-1
CDR3aa: CASSRGGWSYNEQFF
CDR3nt: TGTGCCAGCTCAAGGGGGGGTTGGTCCTACAATGAGCAGTTCTTC

abundance: once
j_gene: TRBJ1-5
d_gene: .
v_gene: TRBV27
CDR3aa: CASSLLGPQPQHF
CDR3nt: TGTGCCAGCAGTTTATTGGGGCCACAGCCCCAGCATTTT

abundance: .
j_gene: TRBJ1-6
d_gene: .
v_gene: TRBV2
CDR3aa: CASGSGANSPLHF
CDR3nt: TGTGCCAGCGGGTCGGGGGCGAATTCACCCCTCCACTTT

abundance: .
j_gene: TRBJ1-2
d_gene: .
v_gene: TRBV6-5
CDR3aa: CASSPGIGGPGGYTF
CDR3nt: TGTGCCAGCAGCCCGGGGATCGGGGGGCCGGGAGGCTACACCTTC

abundance: .
j_gene: TRBJ1-6
d_gene: .
v_gene: TRBV27
CDR3aa: CASSLQGTNSPLHF
CDR3nt: TGTGCCAGCAGTTTACAGGGAACAAATTCACCCCTCCACTTT

abundance: .
j_gene: TRBJ1-1
d_gene: .
v_gene: TRBV10-2
CDR3aa: CASSDPTGTEAFF
CDR3nt: TGCGCCAGCAGTGACCCCACAGGCACTGAAGCTTTCTTT

abundance: .
j_gene: TRBJ1-1
d_gene: TRBD1
v_gene: TRBV18
CDR3aa: CASSPFNQGGVPAFF
CDR3nt: TGTGCCAGCTCACCCTTCAACCAAGGGGGCGTTCCAGCTTTCTTT

abundance: once
j_gene: TRBJ2-3
d_gene: .
v_gene: TRBV7-2
CDR3aa: CASSLTPTTQGDTQYF
CDR3nt: TGTGCCAGCAGCTTAACCCCGACTACCCAGGGGGATACGCAGTATTTT

abundance: .
j_gene: TRBJ1-2
d_gene: TRBD1
v_gene: TRBV30
CDR3aa: CAWTNRGLSGYTF
CDR3nt: TGTGCCTGGACTAACAGGGGGCTCAGTGGCTACACCTTC

abundance: .
j_gene: TRBJ2-6
d_gene: .
v_gene: TRBV15
CDR3aa: CATSGESGRPFSGANVLTF
CDR3nt: TGTGCCACCAGCGGGGAATCAGGGCGACCTTTCTCTGGGGCCAACGTCCTGACTTTC

abundance: once
j_gene: TRBJ2-3
d_gene: TRBD2
v_gene: TRBV6-5
CDR3aa: CASSPRGARDTQYF
CDR3nt: TGTGCCAGCAGTCCGCGGGGGGCCCGAGATACGCAGTATTTT

abundance: .
j_gene: TRBJ1-4
d_gene: .
v_gene: TRBV2
CDR3aa: CASSSGAINEKLFF
CDR3nt: TGTGCCAGCAGTTCAGGGGCCATTAATGAAAAACTGTTTTTT

abundance: .
j_gene: TRBJ1-1
d_gene: .
v_gene: TRBV28
CDR3aa: CASPTALNTEAFF
CDR3nt: TGTGCCAGCCCGACAGCATTGAACACTGAAGCTTTCTTT

abundance: .
j_gene: TRBJ2-7
d_gene: TRBD2
v_gene: TRBV7-9
CDR3aa: CASSLAGGEQYF
CDR3nt: TGTGCCAGCAGTTTAGCGGGAGGCGAGCAGTACTTC

abundance: .
j_gene: TRBJ2-7
d_gene: .
v_gene: TRBV6-5
CDR3aa: CASSFGRDSSYEQYF
CDR3nt: TGTGCCAGCAGTTTCGGCCGGGACTCTTCCTACGAGCAGTACTTC

abundance: few
j_gene: TRBJ2-7
d_gene: TRBD2
v_gene: TRBV7-3
CDR3aa: CASSLRASGSSYEQYF
CDR3nt: TGTGCCAGCAGCTTAAGGGCTAGCGGAAGCTCCTACGAGCAGTACTTC

abundance: .
j_gene: TRBJ1-1
d_gene: TRBD1
v_gene: TRBV6-6
CDR3aa: CASSYGTGGVTEAFF
CDR3nt: TGTGCCAGCAGTTACGGGACAGGGGGCGTCACTGAAGCTTTCTTT

abundance: once
j_gene: TRBJ1-1
d_gene: .
v_gene: TRBV27
CDR3aa: CASSSLLTASGTEAFF
CDR3nt: TGTGCCAGCAGTTCCCTTCTCACGGCATCGGGGACTGAAGCTTTCTTT

abundance: .
j_gene: TRBJ1-2
d_gene: TRBD1
v_gene: TRBV6-5
CDR3aa: CASSSRTGQGYTF
CDR3nt: TGTGCCAGCAGTTCACGGACAGGGCAGGGCTACACCTTC

abundance: .
j_gene: TRBJ2-7
d_gene: .
v_gene: TRBV7-9
CDR3aa: CASSWGSYEQYF
CDR3nt: TGTGCCAGCAGCTGGGGTTCCTACGAGCAGTACTTC

abundance: .
j_gene: TRBJ1-1
d_gene: .
v_gene: TRBV7-3
CDR3aa: CASSPEWGTEAFF
CDR3nt: TGTGCCAGCAGCCCTGAGTGGGGCACTGAAGCTTTCTTT

abundance: .
j_gene: TRBJ1-2
d_gene: .
v_gene: TRBV6-1
CDR3aa: CASSEGVYYGYTF
CDR3nt: TGTGCCAGCAGTGAAGGGGTCTACTATGGCTACACCTTC

abundance: .
j_gene: TRBJ2-5
d_gene: .
v_gene: TRBV2
CDR3aa: CASSEMAMLATQYF
CDR3nt: TGTGCCAGCAGTGAAATGGCGATGCTGGCGACCCAGTACTTC

abundance: once
j_gene: TRBJ2-7
d_gene: .
v_gene: TRBV19
CDR3aa: CASSMGLYEQYF
CDR3nt: TGTGCCAGTAGTATGGGACTCTACGAGCAGTACTTC

abundance: .
j_gene: TRBJ2-1
d_gene: .
v_gene: TRBV30
CDR3aa: CALQDGAEQFF
CDR3nt: TGTGCCTTGCAAGACGGGGCTGAGCAGTTCTTC

abundance: .
j_gene: TRBJ1-6
d_gene: .
v_gene: TRBV19
CDR3aa: CASKEQGIDSPLHF
CDR3nt: TGTGCCAGTAAAGAACAGGGAATTGATTCACCCCTCCACTTT

abundance: .
j_gene: TRBJ1-5
d_gene: .
v_gene: TRBV4-1
CDR3aa: CASSQVPGDQPQHF
CDR3nt: TGCGCCAGCAGCCAAGTCCCAGGCGATCAGCCCCAGCATTTT

abundance: .
j_gene: TRBJ2-3
d_gene: .
v_gene: TRBV5-1
CDR3aa: CASSLAKAGRGVTDTQYF
CDR3nt: TGCGCCAGCAGCTTGGCCAAGGCCGGCAGGGGGGTCACAGATACGCAGTATTTT

abundance: .
j_gene: TRBJ1-2
d_gene: TRBD1
v_gene: TRBV7-9
CDR3aa: CASSFGTGVEGYTF
CDR3nt: TGTGCCAGCAGCTTCGGGACAGGGGTTGAGGGCTACACCTTC

abundance: .
j_gene: TRBJ2-7
d_gene: .
v_gene: TRBV6-1
CDR3aa: CASSEAGIVYEQYF
CDR3nt: TGTGCCAGCAGTGAAGCCGGGATCGTCTACGAGCAGTACTTC

abundance: .
j_gene: TRBJ1-6
d_gene: .
v_gene: TRBV30
CDR3aa: CAQTGPAGNSPLHF
CDR3nt: TGTGCCCAAACCGGCCCGGCTGGAAATTCACCCCTCCACTTT

abundance: .
j_gene: TRBJ1-1
d_gene: TRBD1
v_gene: TRBV28
CDR3aa: CASSLGTELTEAFF
CDR3nt: TGTGCCAGCAGTTTAGGGACAGAGCTCACTGAAGCTTTCTTT

abundance: .
j_gene: TRBJ2-7
d_gene: .
v_gene: TRBV15
CDR3aa: CATSRTRDITYEQYF
CDR3nt: TGTGCCACCAGCAGGACCCGAGACATTACCTACGAGCAGTACTTC